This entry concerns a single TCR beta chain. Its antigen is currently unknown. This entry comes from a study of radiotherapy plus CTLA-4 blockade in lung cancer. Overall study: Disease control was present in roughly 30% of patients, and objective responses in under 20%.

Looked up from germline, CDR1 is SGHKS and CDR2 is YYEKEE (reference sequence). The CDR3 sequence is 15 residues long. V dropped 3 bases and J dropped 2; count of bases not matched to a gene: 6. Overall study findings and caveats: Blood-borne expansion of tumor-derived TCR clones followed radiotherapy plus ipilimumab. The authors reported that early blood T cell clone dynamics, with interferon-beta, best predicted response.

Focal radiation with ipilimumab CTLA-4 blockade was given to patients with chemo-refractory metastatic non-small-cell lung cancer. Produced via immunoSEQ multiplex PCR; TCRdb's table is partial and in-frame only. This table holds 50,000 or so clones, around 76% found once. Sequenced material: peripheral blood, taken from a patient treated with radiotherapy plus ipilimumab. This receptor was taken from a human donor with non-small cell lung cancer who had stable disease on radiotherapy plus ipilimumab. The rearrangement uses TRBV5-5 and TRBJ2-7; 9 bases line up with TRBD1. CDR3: CASSSGQGTTYEQYV. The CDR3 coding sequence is TGTGCCAGCAGCTCAGGACAGGGGACTACCTACGAGCAGTACGTC.